This entry concerns a single TCR beta chain. This record belongs to a study of regulatory T cells. Primers: 52 TRBV forward and 13 TRBJ reverse. Sequencing was performed with immunoSEQ multiplex PCR; in TCRdb, only in-frame clones are kept and a portion is missing. The sample has a few thousand clones, more than 80% seen once. The CDR3 is made up of 13 amino acids. Germline V gene data show CDR1 as MNHNY and CDR2 as SVGAGI (reference sequence). Trimming removed 2 bases at V and 3 bases at J, with 7 bases between. A couple of CD3G-deficient patients had more severe autoimmunity; all had some. The TCR sequence derives from a child younger than 18 with CD3G deficiency. The sequenced material came from CD8+ T cells sorted from blood. The chain carries TRBV6-6 and TRBJ1-1; D gene unclear. DNA for the CDR3: TGTGCCAGCAGTTACGAGGGATACACTGAAGCTTTCTTT. It yields the protein CASSYEGYTEAFF.